Sequencing of this T cell receptor beta chain was carried out in a study of neurological immune-mediated disorders. This sample's time point: longitudinal time-point 2. Over 180 million TCR-beta sequences from 15-18 subjects were obtained in each sequencing run. Each CDR3 protein gets one entry after TCRdb re-called the 5' RACE reads with MiXCR. This sample has about 80,000 distinct CDR3 sequences; over 4.5% occur once, and the top ten carry 6.5% to 9%. This clonotype was picked up many times. This clonotype was sampled from a woman aged 60-75 years with multiple sclerosis. Source material: PBMCs.

CDR3 sequence: CASSVGQGAWRTDTQYF. In DNA, the CDR3 is TGTGCCAGCAGCGTAGGACAGGGGGCATGGCGCACAGATACGCAGTATTTT. The chain recombines TRBV9 with TRBJ2-3, with TRBD1 matching 10 bases. The CDR3 has 17 amino acids. V lost 0 bases, J lost 1 base, and 5 bases stayed unmatched. Germline V lookup: CDR1 SGDLS, CDR2 YYNGEE.